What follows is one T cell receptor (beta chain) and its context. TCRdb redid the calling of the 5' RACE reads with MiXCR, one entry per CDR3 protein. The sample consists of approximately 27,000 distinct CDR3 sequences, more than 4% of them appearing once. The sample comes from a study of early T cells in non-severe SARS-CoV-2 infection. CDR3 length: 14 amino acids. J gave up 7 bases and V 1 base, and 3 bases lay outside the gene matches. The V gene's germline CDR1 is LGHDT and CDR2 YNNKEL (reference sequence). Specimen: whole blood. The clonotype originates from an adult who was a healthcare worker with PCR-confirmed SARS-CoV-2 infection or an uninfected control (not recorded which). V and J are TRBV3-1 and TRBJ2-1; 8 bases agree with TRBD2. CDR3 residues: CASSQVAGLNEQFF. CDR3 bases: TGTGCCAGCAGCCAAGTAGCGGGACTAAATGAGCAGTTCTTC.